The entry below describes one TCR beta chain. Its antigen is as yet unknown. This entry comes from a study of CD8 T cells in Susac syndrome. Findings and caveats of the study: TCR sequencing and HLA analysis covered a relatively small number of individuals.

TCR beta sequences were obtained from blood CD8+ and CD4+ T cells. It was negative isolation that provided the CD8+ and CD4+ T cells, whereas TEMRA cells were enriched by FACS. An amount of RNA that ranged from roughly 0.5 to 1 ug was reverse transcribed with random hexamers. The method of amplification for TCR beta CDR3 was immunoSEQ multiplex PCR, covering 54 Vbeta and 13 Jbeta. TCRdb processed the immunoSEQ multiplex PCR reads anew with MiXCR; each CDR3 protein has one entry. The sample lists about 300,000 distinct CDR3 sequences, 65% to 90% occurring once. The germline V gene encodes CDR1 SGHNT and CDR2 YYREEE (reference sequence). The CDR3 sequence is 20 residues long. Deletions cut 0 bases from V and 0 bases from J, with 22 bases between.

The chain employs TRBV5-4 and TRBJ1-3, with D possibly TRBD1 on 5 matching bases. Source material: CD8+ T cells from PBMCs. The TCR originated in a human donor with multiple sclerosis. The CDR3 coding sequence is TGTGCCAGCAGCTTGGGACCGGTTTGGGGCCCCAGCACCTCTGGAAACACCATATATTTT. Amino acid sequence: CASSLGPVWGPSTSGNTIYF.